Listed below are T cell receptor beta chains from one sample, sequenced in a study of tissue T cells after allogeneic stem cell transplantation. Sequencing used immunoSEQ multiplex PCR; TCRdb keeps in-frame clones, though not all of them. Of 10,000 to 15,000 clones listed, about 71% were seen once; the top ten hold approximately 15%. Sequences were derived from tissue from the right colon, sampled at autopsy. The receptors were gathered from a woman aged 18-50 years with breast cancer. Each CDR3 is given with its conserved first and last residue. D genes are given only for firm matches. Clone size is not always given. Where it is, it says once, few, many or a class for expanded clones.

CDR3aa,CDR3nt,v_gene,d_gene,j_gene,abundance
CASNLHHSAGGYTF,TGTGCCAGCAATTTACACCACTCTGCCGGAGGCTACACCTTC,TRBV6-6,.,TRBJ1-2,few
CASSERSTDTQYF,TGTGCCAGCAGTGAGCGGAGCACAGATACGCAGTATTTT,TRBV6-4,.,TRBJ2-3,medium-sized
CASSEAPSTDTQYF,TGTGCCAGCAGTGAAGCACCTAGCACAGATACGCAGTATTTT,TRBV6-1,.,TRBJ2-3,.
CSASHRVGEADTQYF,TGCAGTGCTAGTCACCGGGTGGGGGAGGCAGATACGCAGTATTTT,TRBV20-1,.,TRBJ2-3,.
CASTSIYQGAASTGELFF,TGTGCCAGCACCTCGATCTATCAGGGGGCGGCTAGCACCGGGGAGCTGTTTTTT,TRBV5-6,TRBD1,TRBJ2-2,.
CASSRHRDSGANVLTF,TGTGCCAGCAGTCGACACAGGGACTCTGGGGCCAACGTCCTGACTTTC,TRBV28,.,TRBJ2-6,.
CAWNPGRAGELFF,TGTGCCTGGAATCCCGGGAGGGCCGGGGAGCTGTTTTTT,TRBV30,TRBD2,TRBJ2-2,.
CASSVGYGYTF,TGTGCCAGCAGCGTAGGTTATGGCTACACCTTC,TRBV9,.,TRBJ1-2,.
CASSPMGLGNTIYF,TGTGCCAGCAGCCCCATGGGGCTAGGAAACACCATATATTTT,TRBV3-1/TRBV3-2,.,TRBJ1-3,.
CASTRLALIEQYF,TGTGCCAGCACCCGACTAGCCCTTATAGAGCAGTACTTC,TRBV6-1,TRBD2,TRBJ2-7,.
CASSYSDSSYNEQFF,TGTGCCAGCAGTTACTCGGACAGCTCCTACAATGAGCAGTTCTTC,TRBV6-2/TRBV6-3,.,TRBJ2-1,.
CASSKGSGGYTF,TGTGCCAGCTCAAAGGGCTCGGGCGGCTACACCTTC,TRBV12-3/TRBV12-4,.,TRBJ1-2,.
CASSVDRGNTEAFF,TGTGCCAGCAGCGTAGACAGGGGGAACACTGAAGCTTTCTTT,TRBV7-2,TRBD1,TRBJ1-1,.
CASSPTRGAGGTTQYF,TGTGCCAGCAGCCCTACGAGAGGAGCGGGGGGGACTACGCAGTATTTT,TRBV6-2/TRBV6-3,TRBD2,TRBJ2-3,.
CASSQDDGGTDTQYF,TGTGCCAGCAGCCAAGATGACGGGGGCACAGATACGCAGTATTTT,TRBV4-2,.,TRBJ2-3,.
CASSLFEGPGNEKLFF,TGTGCCAGCAGCTTATTTGAGGGGCCGGGAAATGAAAAACTGTTTTTT,TRBV5-6,.,TRBJ1-4,.
CASSRRTGANEKLFF,TGTGCCAGCAGCCGACGGACAGGAGCTAATGAAAAACTGTTTTTT,TRBV7-8,TRBD1,TRBJ1-4,.
CASSLGSQGGGYTF,TGTGCCAGCAGCTTAGGCAGTCAGGGCGGGGGCTACACCTTC,TRBV11-2,.,TRBJ1-2,.
CASSLASGSYEQFF,TGTGCCAGCAGCTTAGCTAGCGGGAGCTATGAGCAGTTCTTC,TRBV11-3,TRBD2,TRBJ2-1,.
CASSMLTVPGYNEQFF,TGTGCCAGTAGTATGTTGACAGTACCCGGGTACAATGAGCAGTTCTTC,TRBV19,.,TRBJ2-1,.
CASSWTGALYEQYF,TGTGCCAGCAGCTGGACAGGGGCACTCTACGAGCAGTACTTC,TRBV6-2/TRBV6-3,TRBD1,TRBJ2-7,.
CASRAGDGDTQYF,TGTGCCAGCAGAGCGGGAGATGGGGATACGCAGTATTTT,TRBV7-2,TRBD2,TRBJ2-3,.
CASSLKGWVGQQETQYF,TGTGCCAGCAGTTTAAAGGGTTGGGTCGGGCAACAAGAGACCCAGTACTTC,TRBV27,.,TRBJ2-5,.
CASSWWQGDSSNQPQHF,TGTGCCAGCAGTTGGTGGCAGGGGGATAGTAGCAATCAGCCCCAGCATTTT,TRBV6-2/TRBV6-3,TRBD1,TRBJ1-5,.
CASSLDHTNSPLHF,TGTGCCAGCAGCTTAGACCACACTAATTCACCCCTCCACTTT,TRBV11-2,.,TRBJ1-6,.
CAISESPRAGGGYGYTF,TGTGCCATCAGTGAGTCCCCTCGTGCGGGGGGAGGTTATGGCTACACCTTC,TRBV10-3,.,TRBJ1-2,once
CATSDSRDSVALFF,TGTGCCACCAGTGATTCCCGGGACTCCGTTGCGCTGTTTTTT,TRBV24-1,.,TRBJ2-2,.
CASSPVDRGSTDTQYF,TGTGCCAGCAGTCCCGTGGACAGGGGGAGCACAGATACGCAGTATTTT,TRBV28,TRBD1,TRBJ2-3,.
CASSLRALPPKNIQYF,TGTGCCAGCAGTCTCCGGGCCCTTCCGCCTAAAAACATTCAGTACTTC,TRBV28,.,TRBJ2-4,.
CASSATSGGRDTQYF,TGTGCCAGCAGCGCGACTAGCGGGGGACGAGATACGCAGTATTTT,TRBV6-4,TRBD2,TRBJ2-3,.
CASSLGARGYTQYF,TGTGCCAGCAGCTTAGGGGCGCGTGGTTATACGCAGTATTTT,TRBV11-3,.,TRBJ2-3,.
CASERGKGDEQYF,TGTGCCAGTGAGAGGGGCAAGGGGGACGAGCAGTACTTC,TRBV6-5,.,TRBJ2-7,.
CASAGGAGGNQPQHF,TGTGCCAGTGCAGGGGGCGCCGGGGGCAATCAGCCCCAGCATTTT,TRBV19,TRBD1,TRBJ1-5,once
CASSFAGTGGYGEQYF,TGCGCCAGCAGCTTTGCCGGGACAGGGGGCTACGGCGAGCAGTACTTC,TRBV5-1,TRBD1,TRBJ2-7,.
CASSYLTEPSGYTF,TGTGCCAGCAGTTATTTAACAGAGCCGTCTGGCTACACCTTC,TRBV6-2/TRBV6-3,.,TRBJ1-2,.
CASSFRLASRETQYF,TGTGCCAGCAGCTTCCGACTAGCGTCGAGGGAGACCCAGTACTTC,TRBV5-6,TRBD2,TRBJ2-5,.
CASSYWASTGELFF,TGTGCCAGCAGTTACTGGGCGAGCACCGGGGAGCTGTTTTTT,TRBV6-5,.,TRBJ2-2,.
CASSYRDRDSYEQYF,TGTGCCAGCAGTTACCGGGACAGGGACTCCTACGAGCAGTACTTC,TRBV6-5,TRBD1,TRBJ2-7,.
CASPQAATYEQYF,TGCGCCAGCCCCCAGGCCGCGACGTACGAGCAGTACTTC,TRBV10-1,.,TRBJ2-7,medium-sized
CASSYGGNYNEQFF,TGTGCCAGCAGTTACGGCGGGAACTACAATGAGCAGTTCTTC,TRBV6-6,.,TRBJ2-1,.